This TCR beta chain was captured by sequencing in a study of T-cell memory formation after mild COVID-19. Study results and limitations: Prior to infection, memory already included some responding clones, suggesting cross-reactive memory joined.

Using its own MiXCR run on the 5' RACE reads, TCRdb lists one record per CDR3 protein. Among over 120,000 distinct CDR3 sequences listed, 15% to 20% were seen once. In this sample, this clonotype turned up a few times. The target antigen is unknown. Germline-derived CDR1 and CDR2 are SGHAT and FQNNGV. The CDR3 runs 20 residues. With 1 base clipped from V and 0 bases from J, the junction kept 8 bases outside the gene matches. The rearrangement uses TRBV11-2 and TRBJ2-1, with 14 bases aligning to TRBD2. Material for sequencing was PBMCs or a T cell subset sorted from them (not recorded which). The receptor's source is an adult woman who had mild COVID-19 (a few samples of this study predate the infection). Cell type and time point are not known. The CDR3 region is CASSLGWGLAGARSYNEQFF. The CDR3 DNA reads TGTGCCAGCAGCTTAGGTTGGGGACTAGCGGGGGCCCGCTCCTACAATGAGCAGTTCTTC.